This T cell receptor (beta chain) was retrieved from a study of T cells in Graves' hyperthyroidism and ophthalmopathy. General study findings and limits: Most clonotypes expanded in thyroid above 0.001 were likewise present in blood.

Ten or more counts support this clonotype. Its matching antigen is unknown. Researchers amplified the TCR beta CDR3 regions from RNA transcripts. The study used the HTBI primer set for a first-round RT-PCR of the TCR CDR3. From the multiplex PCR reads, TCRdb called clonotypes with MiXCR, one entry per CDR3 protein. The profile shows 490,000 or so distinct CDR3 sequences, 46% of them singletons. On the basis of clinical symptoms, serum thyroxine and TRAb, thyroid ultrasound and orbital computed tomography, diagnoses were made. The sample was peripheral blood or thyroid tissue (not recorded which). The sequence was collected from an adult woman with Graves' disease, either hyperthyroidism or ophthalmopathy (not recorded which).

CDR3 region: CASSISSGISYEQYF. The CDR3 bases are TGTGCCAGCAGCATATCTAGCGGGATCTCCTACGAGCAGTACTTC. This chain uses TRBV11-2 with TRBJ2-7; TRBD2 matches 9 bases. V lost 5 bases and J lost 0; bases outside the gene matches: 5. Germline V gene lookup returns CDR1 SGHAT and CDR2 FQNNGV. This CDR3 region has 15 residues.